This TCR beta chain was retrieved from a study of graft-versus-host responses after intestinal transplantation. Study summary: Every one of the recipients received anti-thymocyte globulin induction and afterwards took tacrolimus and steroids for approximately three years.

This CDR3 is built from 11 residues. The V and J ends lost 4 bases and 3 bases respectively, with 4 bases between them. The germline CDR1 and CDR2 sequences are SNHLY and FYNNEI. Remarks on this clone: The target antigen is unknown.

Profiled with immunoSEQ multiplex PCR; TCRdb holds only in-frame clones, not every one. This sample has 85,000 to 90,000 clones, with roughly 87% found just once. This receptor was taken from a human donor who received an intestinal transplant. This chain links TRBV2 with TRBJ2-7; D not resolved. The sequences come from unstimulated CD8+ T cells sorted from spleen or lymph node cells, collected before intestinal transplant. The CDR3 coding sequence is TGTGCCAGCAGTGGCGTCTACGAGCAGTACTTC. This encodes CASSGVYEQYF.